The rows below give T cell receptor beta chains drawn from one sample of a study of long-term antiretroviral therapy in people with HIV. Assay used: immunoSEQ multiplex PCR; TCRdb lists only in-frame clones, some missing. The data contain 35,000 to 45,000 clones, 86% of them singletons. This material consisted of unsorted PBMCs, taken just before starting antiretroviral therapy. These receptors were obtained from a woman younger than 30 with HIV. CDR3s include the opening cysteine and the closing phenylalanine or tryptophan. The order of the fields is clone size, V gene, J gene, D gene, CDR3 DNA, CDR3 protein. The D gene is left open where the match is weak. Size is omitted from some rows. Given values are once, few, many or a class for expanded clones.

size: NA
V: TRBV5-1
J: TRBJ2-7
D: NA
DNA: TGCGCCAGCAGCCGTCGTTCGGGGACCCAATTAAATGCGGCCGAGCAGTACTTC
CDR3: CASSRRSGTQLNAAEQYF

size: few
V: TRBV9
J: TRBJ2-7
D: NA
DNA: TGTGCCAGCAGCGTAGGACACGAGATCTACGAGCAGTACTTC
CDR3: CASSVGHEIYEQYF

size: NA
V: TRBV4-1
J: TRBJ2-2
D: NA
DNA: TGCGCCAGCAGCCAAGATCCCCCGGGCTGGATCGACACCGGGGAGCTGTTTTTT
CDR3: CASSQDPPGWIDTGELFF

size: few
V: TRBV10-2
J: TRBJ1-1
D: NA
DNA: TGCGCCAGCAGGATCCAGGGGAACACTGAAGCTTTCTTT
CDR3: CASRIQGNTEAFF

size: NA
V: TRBV9
J: TRBJ2-1
D: NA
DNA: TGTGCCAGCACCTTCGGACCCTTGGGCCACAATGAGCAGTTCTTC
CDR3: CASTFGPLGHNEQFF

size: NA
V: TRBV13
J: TRBJ2-4
D: TRBD2
DNA: TGTGCCAGCAGCTTACATCGGACTAGCGGGAGCTTAGGCAAAAACATTCAGTACTTC
CDR3: CASSLHRTSGSLGKNIQYF

size: once
V: TRBV7-2
J: TRBJ2-3
D: NA
DNA: TGTGCCAGCACCGAGACAGATACGCAGTATTTT
CDR3: CASTETDTQYF

size: once
V: TRBV6-5
J: TRBJ2-7
D: TRBD1
DNA: TGTGCCAGCAGTTACCGACAGGGAACAAGTGAGCAGTACTTC
CDR3: CASSYRQGTSEQYF

size: few
V: TRBV7-9
J: TRBJ2-7
D: TRBD1
DNA: TGTGCCAGCTCTGGACAGGGAGCCTACGAGCAGTACTTC
CDR3: CASSGQGAYEQYF

size: NA
V: TRBV11-3
J: TRBJ2-3
D: TRBD1
DNA: TGTGCCAGCAGCTCCGGGACAGGGCAGACAGATACGCAGTATTTT
CDR3: CASSSGTGQTDTQYF

size: NA
V: TRBV4-1
J: TRBJ2-2
D: NA
DNA: TGCGCCAGCAGCCAAGTGTTGCGGTTTAACACCGGGGAGCTGTTTTTT
CDR3: CASSQVLRFNTGELFF

size: NA
V: TRBV2
J: TRBJ2-5
D: NA
DNA: TGTGCCAGCAGTGAAGGGGCACAAGAGACCCAGTACTTC
CDR3: CASSEGAQETQYF

size: NA
V: TRBV28
J: TRBJ2-3
D: NA
DNA: TGTGCCAGCAGTCTCCTGGGCCCTAGGGGGAATACGCAGTATTTT
CDR3: CASSLLGPRGNTQYF

size: NA
V: TRBV10-3
J: TRBJ2-1
D: TRBD2
DNA: TGTGCCATCAGTGAGTTAGCGGGGGGAACCGACAATGAGCAGTTCTTC
CDR3: CAISELAGGTDNEQFF

size: NA
V: TRBV28
J: TRBJ2-7
D: NA
DNA: TGTGCCAGCAGTTTTTTCACCTACGAGCAGTACTTC
CDR3: CASSFFTYEQYF

size: NA
V: TRBV25-1
J: TRBJ1-1
D: NA
DNA: TGTGCCAGCAGGGGAGACACTGAAGCTTTCTTT
CDR3: CASRGDTEAFF

size: NA
V: TRBV7-2
J: TRBJ1-5
D: NA
DNA: TGTGCCAGCAGCCTGAGGGGGGGGGCGTTTGATCGGGCCCAGCATTTT
CDR3: CASSLRGGAFDRAQHF

size: NA
V: TRBV4-1
J: TRBJ1-2
D: TRBD1
DNA: TGCGCCAGCAGCCAACTCACCGGGACAGGGGGAGGAGATGGCTACACCTTC
CDR3: CASSQLTGTGGGDGYTF

size: NA
V: TRBV9
J: TRBJ2-3
D: TRBD1
DNA: TGTGCCAGCAGCGTAGGGCCCAAGTGGACAGGGGATGGCACAGATACGCAGTATTTT
CDR3: CASSVGPKWTGDGTDTQYF

size: once
V: TRBV7-9
J: TRBJ2-7
D: TRBD2
DNA: TGTGCCAGCAGCCCCTCAGGGTTAGCGGGGACAATAGGAGGGGAGCAGTACTTC
CDR3: CASSPSGLAGTIGGEQYF

size: NA
V: TRBV7-8
J: TRBJ2-7
D: NA
DNA: TGTGCCAGCAGCTTGGGCCAGGTGGCCTACGAGCAGTACTTC
CDR3: CASSLGQVAYEQYF

size: NA
V: TRBV5-1
J: TRBJ2-7
D: NA
DNA: TGCGCCAGCAGCTTGAGTCGTCAGGGTAACGAGCAGTACTTC
CDR3: CASSLSRQGNEQYF

size: NA
V: TRBV5-1
J: TRBJ2-3
D: NA
DNA: TGCGCCAGCAGCACCAGCACAGATACGCAGTATTTT
CDR3: CASSTSTDTQYF

size: few
V: TRBV6-5
J: TRBJ1-2
D: NA
DNA: TGTGCCAGCAGTTACGTCGGGGATGGCTACACCTTC
CDR3: CASSYVGDGYTF

size: NA
V: TRBV5-1
J: TRBJ2-5
D: NA
DNA: TGCGCCAGCAGCTTGGCCGGCAGCCAGAGTCAAGAGACCCAGTACTTC
CDR3: CASSLAGSQSQETQYF

size: NA
V: TRBV5-1
J: TRBJ2-5
D: NA
DNA: TGCGCCAGCAGCTTGCGTACACAGACCCAGTACTTC
CDR3: CASSLRTQTQYF

size: NA
V: TRBV15
J: TRBJ1-1
D: NA
DNA: TGTGCCACCAGCAGACTCCACGGGGAACCCAACACTGAAGCTTTCTTT
CDR3: CATSRLHGEPNTEAFF

size: NA
V: TRBV15
J: TRBJ2-5
D: NA
DNA: TGTGCCACCAGCAACCAAGAGACCCAGTACTTC
CDR3: CATSNQETQYF

size: NA
V: TRBV5-4
J: TRBJ2-7
D: TRBD1
DNA: TGTGCCAGCAGGTTGCCGGGACAGGGTGTCGACGAGCAGTACTTC
CDR3: CASRLPGQGVDEQYF

size: NA
V: TRBV11-1
J: TRBJ1-2
D: NA
DNA: TGTGCCAGCAGCTTTACAAGTAAGGCAGGACCTGGCTACACCTTC
CDR3: CASSFTSKAGPGYTF

size: NA
V: TRBV5-1
J: TRBJ2-7
D: TRBD2
DNA: TGCGCCAGCAGCCCACGGACTAGCGGCTACGAGCAGTACTTC
CDR3: CASSPRTSGYEQYF

size: NA
V: TRBV6-5
J: TRBJ1-5
D: NA
DNA: TGTGCCAGCAGTGCCACCGGAGTCAGGGGTCAGCCCCAGCATTTT
CDR3: CASSATGVRGQPQHF

size: few
V: TRBV5-5
J: TRBJ2-1
D: NA
DNA: TGTGCCAGCAGCTTCGGGGGAGGCAATGAGCAGTTCTTC
CDR3: CASSFGGGNEQFF

size: NA
V: TRBV5-4
J: TRBJ2-5
D: TRBD1
DNA: TGTGCCAGCAGCTCGGACAGGGGGAGGCAGACCCAGTACTTC
CDR3: CASSSDRGRQTQYF

size: NA
V: TRBV5-1
J: TRBJ2-7
D: NA
DNA: TGCGCCAGCAGTAGTGGGCAGATCTCGGCCTACGAGCAGTACTTC
CDR3: CASSSGQISAYEQYF

size: once
V: TRBV27
J: TRBJ2-3
D: NA
DNA: TGTGCCAGCAGTTTAGGGGGCAGAATTACAGATACGCAGTATTTT
CDR3: CASSLGGRITDTQYF

size: NA
V: TRBV6-1
J: TRBJ1-5
D: NA
DNA: TGTGCCAGCAGTGGACAGGTCAACAATCAGCCCCAGCATTTT
CDR3: CASSGQVNNQPQHF

size: NA
V: TRBV5-1
J: TRBJ2-2
D: NA
DNA: NA
CDR3: CASSLRRAGELFF

size: few
V: TRBV9
J: TRBJ1-1
D: NA
DNA: TGTGCCAGCAGCGTAGGAGCTGAAGCTTTCTTT
CDR3: CASSVGAEAFF

size: NA
V: TRBV5-6
J: TRBJ1-2
D: NA
DNA: TGTGCCAGCAGCTTGGTGGGGGACTATGGCTACACCTTC
CDR3: CASSLVGDYGYTF

size: NA
V: TRBV6-4
J: TRBJ2-1
D: NA
DNA: TGTGCCAGCAGTACGGGAGATAGTAATGAGCAGTTCTTC
CDR3: CASSTGDSNEQFF

size: once
V: TRBV2
J: TRBJ2-1
D: TRBD2
DNA: TGTGCCAGCTTAGCGGGAGTCTACAATGAGCAGTTCTTC
CDR3: CASLAGVYNEQFF

size: NA
V: TRBV9
J: TRBJ2-3
D: NA
DNA: TGTGCCAGCAGTCTTGTATCGAGTGGCACAGATACGCAGTATTTT
CDR3: CASSLVSSGTDTQYF